One sample yielded the 27 T cell receptor beta chains listed below, sequenced in a study of identical twins. TCRdb reanalysed the 5' RACE reads using MiXCR and keeps one entry per CDR3 protein. The table records approximately 620,000 distinct CDR3 sequences, under 9% of them present only once. These data were also filed under a second study, of yellow fever vaccine responses in identical twins.

What was sequenced was PBMCs. The receptors shown here come from a woman between 18 and 29 years old in good health.

This clonotype has ten or more counts. The chain links TRBV7-2 to TRBJ2-2; D is possibly TRBD2 (5 bases). Trimming cost V 1 base and J 4 bases, with 7 bases left between them. There are 14 residues in the CDR3. Germline V CDR1 and CDR2: SGHTA, FQGNSA. CDR3 region: CASSLERSTGELFF. CDR3 in DNA: TGTGCCAGCAGCTTAGAGCGGAGCACCGGGGAGCTGTTTTTT.

In this sample, this clonotype turned up a few times. The chain carries TRBV6-1 and TRBJ2-1; 10 nucleotides align to TRBD2. Germline CDR1 MNHNS, CDR2 SASEGT. The CDR3 contains 14 residues. The junction had 7 bases not matched to a gene; V was cut back by 6 bases and J by 8 bases. The CDR3 protein is CASRPSGSGHEQFF. The CDR3, as DNA: TGTGCCAGCAGACCTAGCGGGAGTGGACATGAGCAGTTCTTC.

The genes are TRBV3-1 and TRBJ2-1, with D unresolved. CDR1 and CDR2 from the germline V gene are LGHDT and YNNKEL (reference sequence). The CDR3 extends over 15 amino acids. Trimming took 3 bases from V and 3 from J, leaving 12 bases between them. For the CDR3, the DNA is TGTGCCAGCAGCCATTTAGTAGGGTACTACAATGAGCAGTTCTTC. Amino acids: CASSHLVGYYNEQFF.

The gene calls are TRBV7-8 and TRBJ2-2, with 8 bases lining up with TRBD2. Per germline, CDR1 SGHVS and CDR2 FQNEAQ. This CDR3 spans 17 amino acids. The CDR3 region is CASGYGRREANTGELFF. Written as DNA, the CDR3 is TGTGCAAGTGGATATGGACGGCGGGAGGCGAACACCGGGGAGCTGTTTTTT.

The chain has TRBV6-2 or TRBV6-3 and TRBJ1-5, with D uncertain. With 9 bases removed from V and 6 bases from J, the gap between germline ends came to 9 bases. The CDR3 extends over 11 amino acids. Germline assignment: CDR1 MNHEY and CDR2 SVGEGT. DNA of the CDR3: TGTGCCAGTGGGTGGGGTCAGCCCCAGCATTTT. Its protein is CASGWGQPQHF.

This clonotype was counted many times. The gene calls are TRBV27 and TRBJ1-1, with 7 bases lining up with TRBD1. Trimming removed 6 bases from V and 6 bases from J; junction bases left unmatched: 1. The CDR3 has 11 amino acids. Germline CDR1 reads MNHEY; CDR2 reads SMNVEV (reference sequence). DNA of the CDR3: TGTGCCAGCAGGACAGGGCCTGAAGCTTTCTTT. This translates into CASRTGPEAFF.

This clonotype was seen a few times. The chain has TRBV5-1 and TRBJ2-3; 9 bases align to TRBD2. Germline V lookup: CDR1 SGHRS, CDR2 YFSETQ. J gave up 3 bases and V 0 bases, and 2 bases lay outside the gene matches. CDR3 size: 15 residues. CDR3 coding DNA: TGCGCCAGCAGCTTGGAGCTAGCGGGAACAGATACGCAGTATTTT. It is translated as CASSLELAGTDTQYF. The whole variable domain, remainder taken from reference TRBV5-1 and TRBJ2-3, is KAGVTQTPRYLIKTRGQQVTLSCSPISGHRSVSWYQQTPGQGLQFLFEYFSETQRNKGNFPGRFSGRQFSNSRSEMNVSTLELGDSALYLCASSLELAGTDTQYFGPGTRLTVL.

The CDR3 region is CASSLARGLAGGELFF. Here the CDR3 DNA reads TGTGCCAGCAGCTTAGCGCGAGGACTAGCGGGCGGGGAGCTGTTTTTT. The gene calls are TRBV7-2 and TRBJ2-2, with 11 bases aligning to TRBD2. Germline trimming cut 0 bases from V and 7 bases from J; bases unmatched to any gene: 4. This CDR3 is built from 16 residues. Germline CDR1 and CDR2: SGHTA and FQGNSA.

This chain uses TRBV12-3 or TRBV12-4 with TRBJ2-5; tentatively, D is TRBD1 or TRBD2 (6 bases each). V lost 10 bases, J lost 1 base, and 13 bases lay in between. The CDR3 loop spans 13 amino acids. The CDR3 DNA follows: TGTGCCACCAACAGGGACTTCCAAGAGACCCAGTACTTC. It encodes CATNRDFQETQYF.

Only a few counts were recorded for this clonotype. The rearrangement joins TRBV12-3 or TRBV12-4 to TRBJ2-2; perhaps D is TRBD1 or TRBD2 (5 bases each). CDR3 length: 14 amino acids. V was cut by 3 bases and J by 4 bases, with 9 bases left in between. For the CDR3, the DNA is TGTGCCAGCAGTTTCGCTGGGGGCACCGGGGAGCTGTTTTTT. Protein: CASSFAGGTGELFF.

V usage is TRBV21-1 and J usage is TRBJ2-7; TRBD2, the table's D call, was not compared with the DNA. TRBV21-1 has pseudogene status. The CDR3 length is 20 residues. CDR3 bases: TGTGCCAGCAGGAAAGAAATATTAGCCTCGAGCGGGAGTCCTTCCTACGAGCAGTACTTC. Translating gives CASRKEILASSGSPSYEQYF.

The rearrangement uses TRBV27 and TRBJ2-5; tentatively, D is TRBD2 (6 bases). This CDR3 is built from 15 residues. The germline gives CDR1 MNHEY, CDR2 SMNVEV (reference sequence). Trimming took 3 bases from V and 0 from J, leaving 11 bases between them. The CDR3 is CASSLSLAYQETQYF. For the CDR3, the DNA is TGTGCCAGCAGTTTGAGCCTAGCGTACCAAGAGACCCAGTACTTC.

This clonotype was seen more than once but under ten times. The chain combines TRBV6-5 with TRBJ2-1; 11 positions agree with TRBD2. The CDR3 is made up of 16 amino acids. Trimming removed 0 bases from V and 7 bases from J; junction bases left unmatched: 5. The germline V gene encodes CDR1 MNHEY and CDR2 SVGAGI. CDR3: CASSYSIAGGRNEQFF. The CDR3 coding sequence is TGTGCCAGCAGTTACTCGATAGCGGGAGGGCGTAATGAGCAGTTCTTC.

This clonotype was counted ten times or more. This chain connects TRBV25-1 to TRBJ2-3, with D unclear. Trimming pared 7 bases from V and 6 bases from J, leaving 8 bases between. Per germline, CDR1 MGHDK and CDR2 SYGVNS. The CDR3 loop spans 11 amino acids. The CDR3 loop is CASTLGDTQYF. For the CDR3, the DNA is TGTGCCAGCACCTTAGGGGATACGCAGTATTTT.

The CDR3 nucleotides read TGTGCCACCAGCAGAGCAGGGGCTAGGGAGCCCACAGATACGCAGTATTTT. This encodes CATSRAGAREPTDTQYF. V gene TRBV15 combines with J gene TRBJ2-3; possible D gene TRBD1, 6 bases. This CDR3 contains 17 residues. The V end was cut by 1 base, the J end by 2 bases, with 16 bases between. In germline, CDR1 is LNHNV, CDR2 YYDKDF (reference sequence).

A few counts support this clonotype. V usage is TRBV12-3 or TRBV12-4 and J usage is TRBJ1-1; D is perhaps TRBD1 (5 bases). The V gene lost 3 bases and the J gene lost 0 bases, with 14 bases spanning the gap. This CDR3 region has 16 residues. The CDR3, as DNA: TGTGCCAGCAGTTTCGGGACGGGGATTATGAACACTGAAGCTTTCTTT. Amino acid sequence: CASSFGTGIMNTEAFF.

Only a few counts were recorded for this clonotype. This chain joins TRBV25-1 and TRBJ1-2; 9 bases fit TRBD1. The junction had 6 bases not matched to a gene; V was cut back by 8 bases and J by 8 bases. Looked up from germline, CDR1 is MGHDK and CDR2 is SYGVNS. This CDR3 comprises 12 residues. The CDR3 coding sequence is TGTGCCAGCTATCTGACAGGGGGAGGCTACACCTTC. It translates to CASYLTGGGYTF.

V usage is TRBV19 and J usage is TRBJ2-3; 12 bases are shared with TRBD2. V trimming: 10 bases; J trimming: 10 bases; junction bases outside the gene matches: 12. In germline, CDR1 is LNHDA, CDR2 SQIVND (reference sequence). The CDR3 loop spans 14 amino acids. The CDR3 DNA is TGTGCCACCGGACTAGCGGGGACCCCCCTTGCGCAGTATTTT. Encoded protein: CATGLAGTPLAQYF.

This clonotype was counted a few times. The CDR3 bases are TGCAGCGTGTTGAGTTTGGGGACAGGGGTCAAGTCCTACGAGCAGTACTTC. Encoded protein: CSVLSLGTGVKSYEQYF. The rearrangement links TRBV29-1 to TRBJ2-7, with TRBD1 matching 10 bases. From germline, CDR1 is SQVTM and CDR2 ANQGSEA. Germline trimming cut 6 bases from V and 1 base from J; bases unmatched to any gene: 15. The CDR3 totals 17 residues.

This clonotype was recorded a few times. This chain connects TRBV10-2 to TRBJ2-3; D is possibly TRBD1 or TRBD2 (5 bases each). With 5 bases removed from V and 2 bases from J, the gap between germline ends came to 11 bases. Germline CDR1 and CDR2: WSHSY and SAAADI. The CDR3 consists of 14 residues. The CDR3 sequence: CASSMGEHTDTQYF. Here the CDR3 DNA reads TGCGCCAGCAGTATGGGGGAGCACACAGATACGCAGTATTTT.

This clonotype has ten or more counts. J is TRBJ2-5 and V is TRBV15, with TRBD2 matching over 11 bases. Germline V gives CDR1 LNHNV, CDR2 YYDKDF (reference sequence). This CDR3 contains 16 residues. J was trimmed by 4 bases and V by 4 bases; bases with no gene match: 8. The CDR3 reads CATSTRVAGGIETQYF. CDR3 in DNA: TGTGCCACCAGCACACGAGTAGCGGGGGGGATAGAGACCCAGTACTTC. The entire variable domain, with the rest obtained from reference TRBV15 and TRBJ2-5, is as follows: DAMVIQNPRYQVTQFGKPVTLSCSQTLNHNVMYWYQQKSSQAPKLLFHYYDKDFNNEADTPDNFQSRRPNTSFCFLDIRSPGLGDTAMYLCATSTRVAGGIETQYFGPGTRLLVL.

The chain joins TRBV25-1 to TRBJ2-2; 10 bases agree with TRBD2. J lost 6 bases, V lost 2 bases, and 3 bases had no gene match. The CDR3 is made up of 15 amino acids. The germline CDR1 and CDR2 sequences are MGHDK and SYGVNS. CDR3 amino acids: CASSESGGGAGELFF. The CDR3 nucleotides are TGTGCCAGCAGTGAAAGCGGGGGGGGCGCCGGGGAGCTGTTTTTT.

The rearrangement links TRBV4-1 to TRBJ2-5; D is possibly TRBD2 (5 bases). Looked up from germline, CDR1 is MGHRA and CDR2 is YSYEKL. The CDR3 spans 13 residues. Trimming removed 3 bases from V and 3 bases from J, with 8 bases in between. The chain's CDR3 is CASSQTEEETQYF. The CDR3 DNA reads as TGCGCCAGCAGCCAGACGGAGGAAGAGACCCAGTACTTC.

The chain recombines TRBV27 with TRBJ1-1, with unresolved D. Germline V CDR1 and CDR2: MNHEY, SMNVEV (reference sequence). Trimming cost V 3 bases and J 0 bases, with 11 bases left between them. The CDR3 is 15 residues long. This CDR3 reads CASSFSAYMNTEAFF. The CDR3 DNA reads TGTGCCAGCAGTTTCTCAGCTTACATGAACACTGAAGCTTTCTTT.

This clonotype has a count of ten or more. The V call is TRBV5-1, the J call TRBJ2-7, with no clear D. Per the germline V gene, CDR1 is SGHRS and CDR2 is YFSETQ. The CDR3 is 13 amino acids. With 0 bases removed from V and 3 bases from J, the gap between germline ends came to 7 bases. The CDR3 region is CASSLDSFYEQYF. The CDR3 coding sequence is TGCGCCAGCAGCTTGGACAGCTTCTACGAGCAGTACTTC.

The chain links TRBV27 to TRBJ2-7, with unresolved D. The germline V gene has CDR1 MNHEY and CDR2 SMNVEV (reference sequence). This CDR3 has 14 residues. Trimming stripped 4 bases from V and 1 base from J, with 11 bases between. In nucleotides, the CDR3 is TGTGCCAGCAGTTACTCCAGCGAGTCCTACGAGCAGTACTTC. Encoded protein: CASSYSSESYEQYF.

The CDR3 region is CASSQEAGTRETQYF. CDR3 sequence (DNA): TGCGCCAGCAGCCAAGAAGCCGGGACTAGGGAGACCCAGTACTTC. The genes are TRBV4-3 and TRBJ2-5, with 8 nucleotides matching TRBD2. The CDR3 extends over 15 amino acids. Per germline, CDR1 LGHNA and CDR2 YSLEER. V shed 0 bases, J shed 5 bases, and the junction held 5 bases outside the gene matches.